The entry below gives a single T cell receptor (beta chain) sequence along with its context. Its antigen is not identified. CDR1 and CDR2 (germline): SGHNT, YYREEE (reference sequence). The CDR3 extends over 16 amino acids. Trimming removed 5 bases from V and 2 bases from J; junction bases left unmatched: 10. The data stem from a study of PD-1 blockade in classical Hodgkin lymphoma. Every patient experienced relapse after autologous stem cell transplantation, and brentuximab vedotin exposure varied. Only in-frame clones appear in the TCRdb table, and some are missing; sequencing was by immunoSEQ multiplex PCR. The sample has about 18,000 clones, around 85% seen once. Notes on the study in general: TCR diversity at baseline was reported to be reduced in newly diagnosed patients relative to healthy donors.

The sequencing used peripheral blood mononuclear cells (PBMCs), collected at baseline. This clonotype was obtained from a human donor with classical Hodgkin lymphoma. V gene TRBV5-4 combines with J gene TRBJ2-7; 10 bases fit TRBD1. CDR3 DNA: TGTGCCAGCAGGCTGTGGCGGGGACAGGGGACCTACGAGCAGTACTTC. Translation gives CASRLWRGQGTYEQYF. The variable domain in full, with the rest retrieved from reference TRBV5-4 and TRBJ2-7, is ETGVTQSPTHLIKTRGQQVTLRCSSQSGHNTVSWYQQALGQGPQFIFQYYREEENGRGNFPPRFSGLQFPNYSSELNVNALELDDSALYLCASRLWRGQGTYEQYFGPGTRLTVT.